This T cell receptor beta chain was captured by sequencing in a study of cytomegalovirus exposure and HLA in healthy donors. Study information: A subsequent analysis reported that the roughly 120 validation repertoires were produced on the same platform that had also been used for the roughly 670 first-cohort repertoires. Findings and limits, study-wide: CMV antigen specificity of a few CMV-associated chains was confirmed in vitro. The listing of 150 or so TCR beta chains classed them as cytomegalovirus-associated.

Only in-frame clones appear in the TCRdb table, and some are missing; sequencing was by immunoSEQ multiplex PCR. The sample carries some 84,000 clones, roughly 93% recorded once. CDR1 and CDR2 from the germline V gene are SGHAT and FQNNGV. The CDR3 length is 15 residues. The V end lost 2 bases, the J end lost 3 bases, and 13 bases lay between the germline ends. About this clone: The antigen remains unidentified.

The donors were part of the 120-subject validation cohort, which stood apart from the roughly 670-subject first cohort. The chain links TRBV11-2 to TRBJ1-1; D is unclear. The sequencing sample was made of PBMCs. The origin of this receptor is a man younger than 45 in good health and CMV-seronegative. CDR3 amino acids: CASSLRGVEDTEAFF. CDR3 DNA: TGTGCCAGCAGCTTACGGGGAGTTGAAGACACTGAAGCTTTCTTT.